This T cell receptor (beta chain) was documented in a study of T cells in Graves' hyperthyroidism and ophthalmopathy. The CDR3 regions of TCR beta were amplified from RNA transcripts. A set of HTBI primers served as the primers for a first-round RT-PCR of the TCR CDR3. TCRdb reprocessed the multiplex PCR reads with MiXCR, giving one entry per CDR3 protein. Of 250,000 to 300,000 distinct CDR3 sequences listed, approximately 14% are singletons. The sample holds many counts of this clonotype. Antigen specificity is unknown. Study outcomes and limitations: Median prediction lead before ophthalmopathy onset was around 6.9 months with the model.

Trimming stripped 1 base from V and 2 bases from J, with 10 bases between. The V gene's germline CDR1 is DFQATT and CDR2 SNEGSKA (reference sequence). The CDR3 is 14 amino acids. The receptor was derived from a woman aged 40 to 50 with Graves' hyperthyroidism. Sequencing was performed on blood. The V gene is TRBV20-1, the J gene TRBJ2-3; D gene ambiguous. In nucleotides, the CDR3 is TGCAGTGCTAGAGCTCGGCGTAACACAGATACGCAGTATTTT. It encodes CSARARRNTDTQYF.